Listed below are T cell receptor beta chains from one sample, sequenced in a study of T cell responses to AZD1222 COVID-19 vaccine. Assay: immunoSEQ multiplex PCR; the TCRdb copy retains only in-frame clones and omits some. The repertoire table contains about 140,000 clones. The source material was peripheral blood. These receptor sequences come from an adult in good health. Both conserved end residues are part of each CDR3. D genes are given only for firm matches.

d_call j_call v_call cdr3_aa cdr3_nt
- TRBJ2-1 TRBV24-1 CATSDSGGGLANEQFF TGTGCCACCAGTGATTCGGGTGGGGGGCTCGCCAATGAGCAGTTCTTC
- TRBJ2-7 TRBV10-3 CAISVSGDEQYF TGTGCCATCAGTGTGTCTGGGGACGAGCAGTACTTC
TRBD2 TRBJ2-3 TRBV2 CASSDIAGGPDTQYF TGTGCCAGCAGTGATATAGCGGGGGGGCCGGATACGCAGTATTTT
- TRBJ1-2 TRBV9 CASSGPGGYGYTF TGTGCCAGCAGCGGACCCGGGGGCTATGGCTACACCTTC
- TRBJ1-4 TRBV30 CAWSDLPSEKLFF TGTGCCTGGAGTGATCTTCCGAGTGAAAAACTGTTTTTT
- TRBJ1-4 TRBV5-1 CASSLAPGRAVEKLFF TGCGCCAGCAGCTTGGCGCCTGGAAGGGCGGTTGAAAAACTGTTTTTT
- TRBJ1-2 TRBV6-5 CASRGGMIGGYTF TGTGCCAGCAGGGGGGGGATGATAGGAGGCTACACCTTC
TRBD1 TRBJ1-2 TRBV6-5 CASTHRGRPYGYTF TGTGCCAGCACCCACAGGGGGCGGCCCTATGGCTACACCTTC
- TRBJ1-2 TRBV6-5 CASSYSLRGHGYTF TGTGCCAGCAGTTACTCGCTGAGGGGACATGGCTACACCTTC
- TRBJ1-2 TRBV6-5 CASSHGGRRDYGYTF TGTGCCAGCAGCCACGGGGGACGAAGGGACTATGGCTACACCTTC
TRBD1 TRBJ2-7 TRBV13 CASSRDRGRLGEQYF TGTGCCAGCAGTCGGGACAGGGGGCGATTGGGGGAGCAGTACTTC
- TRBJ2-5 TRBV2 CASSEAMAGALKTQYF TGTGCCAGCAGTGAAGCGATGGCAGGGGCTTTAAAGACCCAGTACTTC
- TRBJ1-5 TRBV30 CAWSRKGNQPQHF TGTGCCTGGAGTCGAAAGGGGAATCAGCCCCAGCATTTT
- TRBJ1-5 TRBV6-6 CASNPHNQPQHF TGTGCCAGCAACCCCCACAATCAGCCCCAGCATTTT
- TRBJ1-6 TRBV18 CASSPNRVGDDSPLHF TGTGCCAGCTCACCGAACAGGGTGGGGGATGATTCACCCCTCCACTTT
- TRBJ1-1 TRBV11-3 CASSPWGRSSAEAFF TGTGCCAGCAGCCCCTGGGGAAGATCTTCCGCTGAAGCTTTCTTT
TRBD2 TRBJ2-1 TRBV11-2 CASSLVRGGNEQFF TGTGCCAGCAGCTTAGTCCGGGGGGGTAATGAGCAGTTCTTC
TRBD1 TRBJ1-3 TRBV11-3 CASSFTGVTIYF TGTGCCAGCAGCTTTACAGGGGTCACCATATATTTT
TRBD1 TRBJ1-1 TRBV6-5 CASSLGTGRNTEAFF TGTGCCAGCAGTTTGGGGACAGGGAGGAACACTGAAGCTTTCTTT
- TRBJ2-3 TRBV9 CASSVSGHGILGDTQYF TGTGCCAGCAGCGTTTCCGGTCATGGGATCCTGGGGGATACGCAGTATTTT
TRBD2 TRBJ2-3 TRBV7-3 CASSSSAGGTQYF TGTGCCAGCAGCTCCTCTGCGGGGGGAACGCAGTATTTT
- TRBJ2-1 TRBV4-1 CASSQVHRSRVRFDEQFF TGCGCCAGCAGCCAAGTTCATCGCTCTCGGGTCCGTTTCGATGAGCAGTTCTTC
- TRBJ2-7 TRBV7-9 CASSLANPQQSHEQYF TGTGCCAGCAGCTTAGCCAACCCCCAGCAGTCTCACGAGCAGTACTTC